These T cell receptor beta chains were read from a single sample in a study of shared clonotypes between healthy human individuals. Repertoires were generated with immunoSEQ multiplex PCR, while TCRdb's copy carries only in-frame clones and drops some. The sample lists over a million clones; 95% to 97% were seen once. The material sequenced was naive CD4+ T cells sorted from blood. Receptors originate from a young man in good health. The CDR3 runs from the conserved cysteine through the conserved F or W. D genes are given only for firm matches. Only some rows state a clone size, as once, few, many or a class for expanded clones.

J gene | D gene | clone size | V gene | CDR3 protein
TRBJ1-5 | . | . | TRBV18 | CASSPTGGNQPQHF
TRBJ2-6 | . | . | TRBV14 | CASGPWTGVAGANVLTF
TRBJ1-1 | . | once | TRBV6-5 | CASSYSLLENTEAFF
TRBJ2-1 | . | . | TRBV2 | CASSDSSYNEQFF
TRBJ2-2 | TRBD2 | . | TRBV9 | CASSVGLAGANTGELFF
TRBJ1-1 | TRBD1 | . | TRBV10-2 | CASRRTGVNTEAFF
TRBJ1-1 | . | . | TRBV7-2 | CASSSDRARGTEAFF
TRBJ2-3 | TRBD2 | . | TRBV18 | CASSPLPTQISGGDTQYF
TRBJ1-2 | . | . | TRBV6-5 | CASSYSRGLDYTF
TRBJ2-7 | . | . | TRBV7-9 | CASNTGEGSYEQYF